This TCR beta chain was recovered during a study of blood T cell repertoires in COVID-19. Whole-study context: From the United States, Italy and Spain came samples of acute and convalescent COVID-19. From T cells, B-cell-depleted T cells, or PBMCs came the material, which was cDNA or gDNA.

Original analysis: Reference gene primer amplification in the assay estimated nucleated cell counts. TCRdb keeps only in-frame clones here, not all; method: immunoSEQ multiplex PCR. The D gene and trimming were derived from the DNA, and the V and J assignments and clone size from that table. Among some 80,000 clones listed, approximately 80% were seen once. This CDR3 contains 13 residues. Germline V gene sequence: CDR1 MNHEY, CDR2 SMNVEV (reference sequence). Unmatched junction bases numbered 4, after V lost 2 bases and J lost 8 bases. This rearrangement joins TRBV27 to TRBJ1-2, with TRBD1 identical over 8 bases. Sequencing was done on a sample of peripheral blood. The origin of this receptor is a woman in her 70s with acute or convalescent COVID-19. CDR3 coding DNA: TGTGCCAGCAGTTTACAGGGGGCAGAGGGCTACACCTTC. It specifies CASSLQGAEGYTF.